Below, one T cell receptor (beta chain) is given with its context. Time point indicated: pretreatment peripheral blood. CDR1 is LNHDA and CDR2 is SQIVND in the germline V gene (reference sequence). V was clipped by 3 bases and J by 3 bases, with 13 bases between them. This CDR3 contains 15 residues. This entry belongs to a study of PD-L1 blockade in urothelial cancer. Overall study context: Patients started atezolizumab around 2014, 1,200 mg intravenously every 3 weeks.

What went into each PCR as a spike was synthetic TCR analog templates. Clones were sequenced by immunoSEQ multiplex PCR, and TCRdb holds only the in-frame ones, with some missing. The repertoire consists of around 50,000 clones, with approximately 84% occurring once and the leading ten covering over 1%. Sequenced here: PBMCs, sampled around atezolizumab (anti-PD-L1) treatment. This chain connects TRBV19 to TRBJ2-3; a weak D match, TRBD2 (6 bases). The origin of this receptor is a man aged 45-65 years with urothelial cancer. CDR3 sequence reads: CASSMRREKTDTQYF. DNA of the CDR3: TGTGCCAGTAGTATGAGACGGGAGAAGACAGATACGCAGTATTTT.